This T cell receptor (beta chain) appears in the sequencing data of a study of OX40 agonist ivuxolimab in advanced cancers. Data came from immunoSEQ multiplex PCR; TCRdb stores just in-frame clones and leaves some out. The sample carries roughly 84,000 clones, around 85% recorded once. The CDR3 consists of 15 residues. The V gene end was trimmed by 6 bases and the J gene end by 2 bases; junction bases not matched to a gene: 4. The germline V gene encodes CDR1 MRHNA and CDR2 SNTAGT. The TCR originated in an adult with an advanced solid tumor such as melanoma, head and neck, liver or kidney cancer. The chain joins TRBV6-4 to TRBJ2-2; TRBD2 aligns across 9 bases. The specimen was CD4+ or CD8+ T cells sorted from blood, collected in a trial of the OX40 agonist ivuxolimab. In DNA form, the CDR3 reads TGTGCCAGCAGGCGGGGACTAGCTAACACCGGGGAGCTGTTTTTT. Its protein is CASRRGLANTGELFF.